The rows below give T cell receptor beta chains drawn from one sample of a study of cytomegalovirus exposure and HLA in healthy donors. The protocol was immunoSEQ multiplex PCR, while the TCRdb copy is restricted to in-frame clones and leaves out a portion. The repertoire has about 160,000 clones, approximately 96% of them found once; the top ten carry roughly 0.83%. Sequenced material: PBMCs. All receptors come from a woman younger than 35 in good health and CMV-seronegative. Both conserved end residues are part of each CDR3. Each record gives: J gene, V gene, CDR3 protein.

TRBJ1-1,TRBV6-5,CASSARGGHRTEAFF
TRBJ2-2,TRBV7-2,CASSLAGRGSTGELFF
TRBJ2-1,TRBV5-4,CASSLGLAGASYNEQFF
TRBJ1-1,TRBV7-7,CASSLVGLGGAEAFF
TRBJ1-5,TRBV10-3,CAISDRASGGPQHF
TRBJ2-7,TRBV2,CASRGQGGYEQYF
TRBJ2-5,TRBV13,CASSMGLAGEFETQYF
TRBJ1-2,TRBV20-1,CSARPGGGYTF
TRBJ1-2,TRBV5-1,CASSLGRDRGRRGYGYTF
TRBJ2-7,TRBV18,CASSLGQGGSYEQYF
TRBJ2-2,TRBV21-1,CASSNPWGVTGGGNTGELFF
TRBJ2-1,TRBV4-1,CASSQRGAGGLSYNEQFF
TRBJ2-7,TRBV27,CASKSGQGFYEQYF
TRBJ1-2,TRBV20-1,CSASEGDGYTF
TRBJ2-2,TRBV4-1,CASSPGLPGELFF
TRBJ1-1,TRBV6-5,CASSDWLNTEAFF
TRBJ2-7,TRBV9,CASSKNTGTGPFYEQYF
TRBJ2-3,TRBV5-6,CASSLGNSYTDTQYF
TRBJ2-7,TRBV11-2,CASSLVLIGQGTYEQYF
TRBJ1-1,TRBV9,CASSGDRDEAFF
TRBJ2-7,TRBV9,CASSAGGSSYEQYF
TRBJ2-5,TRBV27,CASSFPSRDRGQETQYF
TRBJ2-7,TRBV5-1,CASSLDGTGGRVEYF